This T cell receptor (beta chain) emerged from a study of beta chain features in type 1 diabetes. General study findings and limits: Compared to healthy donors, patients appeared to have naive, central memory and Treg TCRB repertoires that were more alike. When Type 1 diabetes patients were examined, their TCRB CDR3s proved moderately but significantly shorter in all four CD4+ subsets.

As regards this clone: Its antigen is undetermined.

What was sequenced were expressed TCRB transcripts, since all of the isolated RNA had been reverse transcribed. Profiling relied on immunoSEQ multiplex PCR, and the TCRdb table lists in-frame clones only, not all of them. This table has a few hundred thousand clones, over 9.5% appearing once. With 1 base removed from V and 5 bases from J, the gap between germline ends came to 15 bases. This CDR3 region has 15 residues. Per germline, CDR1 SNHLY and CDR2 FYNNEI. V is TRBV2 and J is TRBJ2-7, with a weak D call TRBD1 (7 bases). This receptor was identified in a woman between 18 and 29 years old with type 1 diabetes. The source material was naive CD4+ T cells from blood. DNA of the CDR3: TGTGCCAGCAGTGAAGGATGGCAGGGGGGAAACGAGCAGTACTTC. Protein product: CASSEGWQGGNEQYF.